This T cell receptor (beta chain) was obtained from a study of blood T cell repertoires in COVID-19. About the research overall: From T cells, B-cell-depleted T cells, or PBMCs came the material, which was cDNA or gDNA.

Per germline, CDR1 GTSNPN and CDR2 SVGIG (reference sequence). The CDR3 consists of 12 residues. V trimming: 2 bases; J trimming: 6 bases; junction bases outside the gene matches: 3. Seattle patient enrollment occurred during active infection, with longitudinal follow-up thereafter. Per the authors' pipeline: Reference gene primer amplification in the assay estimated nucleated cell counts. The repertoire was sequenced with immunoSEQ multiplex PCR; TCRdb's copy has only in-frame clones and lacks some. That table is the source of V, J and clone size, and D and trimming were worked out from the DNA. Among 190,000 or so clones, over 80% were seen once, and the ten largest hold 0.9% to 0.95%.

This TCR was sampled from a man in his sixties with COVID-19, enrolled during active disease. The sample taken for sequencing was peripheral blood. The chain is built from TRBV30 and TRBJ1-1, with 7 bases fitting TRBD1. This CDR3 reads CAWSFTGAEAFF. The CDR3 DNA reads TGTGCCTGGAGTTTTACAGGGGCTGAAGCTTTCTTT.